A single sample gave rise to the 25 T cell receptor beta chains below, sequenced in a study of long-term antiretroviral therapy in people with HIV. Running of the v3.0 immunoSEQ assay took place at survey level. Repertoires were generated with immunoSEQ multiplex PCR, while TCRdb's copy carries only in-frame clones and drops some. This sample yields about 48,000 clones, of which under 90% are seen a single time; 2.5% to 3.5% belongs to the top ten. The input for sequencing was unsorted PBMCs, taken 0.8 years after starting antiretroviral therapy. The receptors originated from a woman aged 18-35 years with HIV.

This clone was seen a single time. V gene TRBV11-2 combines with J gene TRBJ1-2; 9 nucleotides line up with TRBD1. The length of the CDR3 is 13 residues. CDR1 and CDR2 from the germline V gene are SGHAT and FQNNGV. With V trimmed by 11 bases and J by 4 bases, 8 bases remained unmatched. The CDR3 DNA reads TGTGCCTATACAGGGGGCTCGGGCTATGGCTACACCTTC. Translating gives CAYTGGSGYGYTF.

The chain carries TRBV6-5 and TRBJ1-5; maybe TRBD1 (6 bases). CDR1 is MNHEY, CDR2 SVGAGI, per germline. The CDR3 loop spans 14 amino acids. V lost 6 bases and J 1 base, leaving 10 bases between the germline ends. The CDR3 loop is CASRGGISNQPQHF. The CDR3 DNA is TGTGCCAGCAGAGGGGGGATCAGCAATCAGCCCCAGCATTTT.

The J gene is TRBJ2-7, the V gene TRBV4-2; possible D gene TRBD1, 6 bases. Trimming left V 0 bases short and J 2 bases short, with 11 bases between. Germline assignment: CDR1 LGHNA and CDR2 YNFKEQ. This CDR3 region has 15 residues. The CDR3: CASSQERGGPYEQYF. CDR3 sequence (DNA): TGTGCCAGCAGCCAAGAAAGAGGGGGACCCTACGAGCAGTACTTC.

The CDR3 bases are TGTGCCAGCAGCCCTATTAAAAGGGACAATGAAAAACTGTTTTTT. This gives the protein CASSPIKRDNEKLFF. This chain uses TRBV27 with TRBJ1-4, with D possibly TRBD1 on 5 matching bases. The CDR3 extends over 15 amino acids. V gave up 6 bases and J gave up 5 bases, with 16 bases separating them. The V gene's germline CDR1 is MNHEY and CDR2 SMNVEV (reference sequence).

The chain links TRBV28 to TRBJ2-4, with a tentative D call TRBD2 (6 bases). CDR1 is MDHEN and CDR2 is SYDVKM in the germline V gene. Trimming removed 5 bases from V and 0 bases from J, with 17 bases in between. The CDR3 runs 17 residues. CDR3 sequence: CASSPGTLILAKNIQYF. CDR3 sequence (DNA): TGTGCCAGCAGTCCCGGGACTCTAATCCTAGCCAAAAACATTCAGTACTTC.

The V gene is TRBV28, the J gene TRBJ2-3; TRBD2 matches 8 bases. Germline V gene lookup returns CDR1 MDHEN and CDR2 SYDVKM. The J segment lost 0 bases and the V segment lost 5 bases, leaving 7 bases of the junction unmatched. The CDR3 has 16 residues. CDR3 sequence: CASSMISGVSTDTQYF. In DNA, the CDR3 is TGTGCCAGCAGTATGATTAGCGGGGTTAGCACAGATACGCAGTATTTT. The variable domain in full, completed from reference TRBV28 and TRBJ2-3, reads DVKVTQSSRYLVKRTGEKVFLECVQDMDHENMFWYRQDPGLGLRLIYFSYDVKMKEKGDIPEGYSVSREKKERFSLILESASTNQTSMYLCASSMISGVSTDTQYFGPGTRLTVL.

The V and J genes are TRBV11-2 and TRBJ2-1, with 13 positions matching TRBD2. The CDR3 runs 17 residues. With 5 bases clipped from V and 0 bases from J, the junction kept 4 bases outside the gene matches. Germline values: CDR1 SGHAT, CDR2 FQNNGV. CDR3 in amino acids: CASSPWTSGSSYNEQFF. CDR3 coding DNA: TGTGCCAGCAGCCCCTGGACTAGCGGGAGCTCCTACAATGAGCAGTTCTTC.

This clone has a handful of counts. The chain uses TRBV18 and TRBJ2-7, with TRBD2 matching over 12 bases. Germline CDR1 reads KGHSH; CDR2 reads LQKENI. The CDR3 loop spans 15 amino acids. The junction had 1 base not matched to a gene; V was cut back by 2 bases and J by 2 bases. CDR3 DNA: TGTGCCAGCTCACCAGCTAGCGGGAGGGCCTACGAGCAGTACTTC. Translation: CASSPASGRAYEQYF.

The chain couples TRBV10-3 to TRBJ1-5; 8 bases map to TRBD1. The CDR3 runs to 17 residues. Germline V gene data show CDR1 as ENHRY and CDR2 as SYGVKD. The V and J ends lost 6 bases and 0 bases, in that order; junction bases with no gene match: 10. CDR3 loop: CAISDTRTGYSNQPQHF. The CDR3 bases are TGTGCCATCAGCGACACTCGGACAGGGTATAGCAATCAGCCCCAGCATTTT.

J is TRBJ2-3 and V is TRBV27; D is ambiguous. With 8 bases removed from V and 6 bases from J, the gap between germline ends came to 12 bases. The V gene's germline CDR1 is MNHEY and CDR2 SMNVEV (reference sequence). This CDR3 comprises 12 residues. The CDR3 DNA reads as TGTGCCAGCGCCGGGTCCGCGGATACGCAGTATTTT. This gives the protein CASAGSADTQYF.

The genes are TRBV6-4 and TRBJ2-7; TRBD2 aligns across 12 bases. Germline V gene lookup returns CDR1 MRHNA and CDR2 SNTAGT. This CDR3 region has 15 residues. The trim removed 3 bases at V and 5 bases at J, leaving 5 bases unmatched. CDR3 coding DNA: TGTGCCAGCAGTGAACTGGCTAGCGGGAGGGACGAGCAGTACTTC. Encoded protein: CASSELASGRDEQYF.

This clone is termed medium-sized. V and J are TRBV15 and TRBJ2-7; 9 nucleotides line up with TRBD1. The CDR3 spans 16 residues. V shed 0 bases, J shed 2 bases, and the junction held 5 bases outside the gene matches. The germline CDR1 and CDR2 sequences are LNHNV and YYDKDF (reference sequence). CDR3 loop: CATSRDPWDRAYEQYF. CDR3 DNA: TGTGCCACCAGCAGAGATCCCTGGGACAGGGCCTACGAGCAGTACTTC. The whole variable domain, remainder taken from reference TRBV15 and TRBJ2-7, is DAMVIQNPRYQVTQFGKPVTLSCSQTLNHNVMYWYQQKSSQAPKLLFHYYDKDFNNEADTPDNFQSRRPNTSFCFLDIRSPGLGDTAMYLCATSRDPWDRAYEQYFGPGTRLTVT.

This rearrangement joins TRBV27 to TRBJ2-3; TRBD2 matches at 10 bases. This CDR3 is 16 amino acids long. In germline, CDR1 is MNHEY, CDR2 SMNVEV (reference sequence). Losses at the gene ends were 2 bases for V and 2 bases for J; bases not matched to a gene: 4. The CDR3 loop is CASSLTAGGVTDTQYF. In DNA, the CDR3 is TGTGCCAGCAGTTTAACAGCGGGAGGGGTCACAGATACGCAGTATTTT.

This sequence joins TRBV4-3 and TRBJ1-4; D call uncertain. V gave up 1 base and J gave up 7 bases, with 13 bases separating them. In germline, CDR1 is LGHNA, CDR2 YSLEER. CDR3 length equals 15 residues. CDR3 in amino acids: CASSQGGGFGEKLFF. CDR3 coding DNA: TGCGCCAGCAGCCAAGGTGGCGGGTTCGGTGAAAAACTGTTTTTT.

The chain recombines TRBV6-6 with TRBJ2-7; 10 bases are shared with TRBD2. V shed 5 bases, J shed 4 bases, and the junction held 8 bases outside the gene matches. The CDR3 has 15 residues. The germline V gene has CDR1 MNHNY and CDR2 SVGAGI (reference sequence). In DNA form, the CDR3 reads TGTGCCAGCAGTACCGAGCGGGGGGGTTCTTACGAGCAGTACTTC. It codes for CASSTERGGSYEQYF.

This clone was picked up one time. V is TRBV19 and J is TRBJ1-2; D is unresolved. The CDR3 is 14 residues long. CDR1 and CDR2 (germline): LNHDA, SQIVND (reference sequence). V lost 5 bases and J 8 bases, leaving 18 bases between the germline ends. In DNA form, the CDR3 reads TGTGCCAGTAGTCCCGGACCCACGCGGCTAGGCTACACCTTC. Its protein is CASSPGPTRLGYTF.

The chain combines TRBV7-3 with TRBJ1-1; TRBD1 is a possible D gene (5 bases). The CDR3 has 13 residues. Looked up from germline, CDR1 is SGHTA and CDR2 is FQGTGA. The germline V and J ends were trimmed by 0 bases and 4 bases, with 6 bases remaining between them. The CDR3 nucleotides read TGTGCCAGCAGCTTAACCGACAGCACTGAAGCTTTCTTT. Its translation is CASSLTDSTEAFF. The full variable domain, in which reference TRBV7-3 and TRBJ1-1 provide the parts outside the CDR3, is GAGVSQTPSNKVTEKGKYVELRCDPISGHTALYWYRQSLGQGPEFLIYFQGTGAADDSGLPNDRFFAVRPEGSVSTLKIQRTERGDSAVYLCASSLTDSTEAFFGQGTRLTVV.

The CDR3 coding sequence is TGTGCCAGTAGTATTGTTCTCTGGACAGGGGGAAAAGAGACCCAGTACTTC. Protein sequence: CASSIVLWTGGKETQYF. This rearrangement joins TRBV19 to TRBJ2-5, with TRBD1 matching 10 bases. The ends lost 3 bases at V and 3 bases at J; junction bases unmatched: 10. The V gene's germline CDR1 is LNHDA and CDR2 SQIVND (reference sequence). This CDR3 is built from 17 residues.

Written as DNA, the CDR3 is TGTGCCAGTAGTATCGGTCCGGGGGCGACCTACGAGCAGTACTTC. Residues: CASSIGPGATYEQYF. The J gene is TRBJ2-7, the V gene TRBV19; either TRBD1 or TRBD2 may supply D (6 bases each). CDR1 and CDR2 from the germline V gene are LNHDA and SQIVND (reference sequence). The V end lost 3 bases, the J end lost 2 bases, and 14 bases lay between the germline ends. This CDR3 is built from 15 residues.

The chain carries TRBV10-3 and TRBJ1-1, with D possibly being TRBD1 (5 bases). The CDR3 length is 15 residues. Between the trimmed V and J ends, which lost 2 bases and 1 base, there was a span of 11 bases. Germline CDR1 and CDR2: ENHRY and SYGVKD. CDR3 in amino acids: CAISERGEGNTEAFF. For the CDR3, the DNA is TGTGCCATCAGTGAGAGGGGAGAGGGGAACACTGAAGCTTTCTTT.

The V call is TRBV29-1, the J call TRBJ2-1; perhaps TRBD1 as D (7 bases). This CDR3 is built from 13 residues. V shed 4 bases and J shed 4 bases, with 11 bases lying between them. In germline, CDR1 is SQVTM, CDR2 ANQGSEA. In DNA form, the CDR3 reads TGCAGCGTTGTGACAGGGACTTACAATGAGCAGTTCTTC. This encodes CSVVTGTYNEQFF.

The V gene is TRBV7-3, the J gene TRBJ2-7; 9 bases fit TRBD1. The junction had 13 bases not matched to a gene; V was cut back by 3 bases and J by 7 bases. Germline CDR1 is SGHTA and CDR2 is FQGTGA. CDR3 length equals 16 residues. The DNA for the CDR3 is TGTGCCAGCAGCTTGACCGGGACAGGGCCCATCGGGGAGCAGTACTTC. Translated: CASSLTGTGPIGEQYF.

V is TRBV11-3 and J is TRBJ2-2; no definite D call. Germline V gene sequence: CDR1 SGHNT, CDR2 YENEEA. Trimming cost V 1 base and J 4 bases, with 4 bases left between them. This CDR3 has 13 residues. CDR3: CASSLVGTGELFF. CDR3 sequence (DNA): TGTGCCAGCAGCTTAGTGGGCACCGGGGAGCTGTTTTTT.

The chain recombines TRBV15 with TRBJ2-1, with 7 bases fitting TRBD2. This CDR3 spans 15 amino acids. V lost 2 bases and J lost 5; bases outside the gene matches: 6. The germline gives CDR1 LNHNV, CDR2 YYDKDF (reference sequence). The CDR3 protein is CATSRSSGVNNEQFF. The CDR3 nucleotides are TGTGCCACCAGCAGATCTAGCGGTGTAAACAATGAGCAGTTCTTC.

This chain uses TRBV29-1 with TRBJ1-2; no reliable D call. V lost 3 bases to trimming and J lost 7 bases, with 15 bases between them. This CDR3 region has 13 residues. Per the germline V gene, CDR1 is SQVTM and CDR2 is ANQGSEA. CDR3: CSVDEVLGLGYTF. The CDR3 region has the DNA TGCAGCGTTGATGAGGTTCTAGGGCTTGGCTACACCTTC. The full variable domain, rest sourced from reference TRBV29-1 and TRBJ1-2, is SAVISQKPSRDICQRGTSLTIQCQVDSQVTMMFWYRQQPGQSLTLIATANQGSEATYESGFVIDKFPISRPNLTFSTLTVSNMSPEDSSIYLCSVDEVLGLGYTFGSGTRLTVV.